The rows below give T cell receptor beta chains drawn from one sample of a study of control samples from healthy donors and cancer patients. Generated by immunoSEQ multiplex PCR, the TCRdb table keeps only in-frame clones and is missing some. The table shows tens of thousands of clones, with around 83% occurring only once. Sequenced: PBMCs. Every receptor here comes from a man in his sixties with head and neck cancer. The CDR3 runs from the conserved cysteine through the conserved F or W. The D gene is left open where the match is weak. Clone size appears in some rows only: once, few, many, or a class for an expanded clone.

j_call	d_call	v_call	clone_size	cdr3_aa	cdr3_nt
TRBJ2-2	TRBD1	TRBV14	NA	CASSQYRGSTGELFF	TGTGCCAGCAGCCAATACAGGGGGAGCACCGGGGAGCTGTTTTTT
TRBJ1-2	TRBD1	TRBV7-9	NA	CASSLAGTGGYYGYTF	TGTGCCAGCAGCTTAGCCGGGACAGGGGGTTACTATGGCTACACCTTC
TRBJ2-1	TRBD2	TRBV15	NA	CATSRRTSGNIEQFF	TGTGCCACCAGCAGGCGAACTAGCGGGAACATTGAGCAGTTCTTC
TRBJ1-3	NA	TRBV10-3	NA	CAIKQGSGNTIYF	TGTGCCATCAAACAGGGCTCTGGAAACACCATATATTTT
TRBJ2-5	NA	TRBV6-5	NA	CASSPAGGGETQYF	TGTGCCAGCAGCCCCGCAGGGGGAGGAGAGACCCAGTACTTC
TRBJ2-1	NA	TRBV2	NA	CASTSLVVADNSYNEQFF	TGTGCCAGCACCTCCCTCGTGGTAGCGGATAACTCCTACAATGAGCAGTTCTTC
TRBJ2-2	TRBD2	TRBV11-3	few	CASSLYGGGTTGELFF	TGTGCCAGCAGCTTGTACGGCGGGGGAACCACCGGGGAGCTGTTTTTT
TRBJ2-5	NA	TRBV6-5	NA	CASSRGEGTQYF	TGTGCCAGCAGTAGGGGGGAAGGGACCCAGTACTTC
TRBJ1-1	NA	TRBV5-4	NA	CASSSPQGNMNTEAFF	TGTGCCAGCAGCTCTCCACAGGGCAACATGAACACTGAAGCTTTCTTT
TRBJ1-2	NA	TRBV5-6	NA	CASSLEGGYTF	TGTGCCAGCAGCTTGGAGGGCGGCTACACCTTC
TRBJ2-3	NA	TRBV24-1	few	CATSDRHSGERGTDTQYF	TGTGCCACCAGTGATCGCCACTCAGGGGAGAGGGGCACAGATACGCAGTATTTT
TRBJ1-1	NA	TRBV28	NA	CASSLSGGLTEAFF	TGTGCCAGCAGTTTATCCGGGGGTCTAACTGAAGCTTTCTTT
TRBJ2-3	NA	TRBV9	few	CASSPRGRGSTDTQYF	TGTGCCAGCAGCCCCCGGGGTAGGGGGAGCACAGATACGCAGTATTTT
TRBJ1-4	NA	TRBV24-1	NA	CATSGLTGGEDSEKLFF	TGTGCCACCAGTGGCCTGACTGGAGGCGAAGACTCGGAAAAACTGTTTTTT
TRBJ2-3	NA	TRBV27	NA	CASSLLSTDTQYF	TGTGCCAGCAGTTTGCTTAGCACAGATACGCAGTATTTT
TRBJ1-2	NA	TRBV30	NA	CAWSVLGEPYGYTF	TGTGCCTGGAGTGTACTGGGGGAACCTTATGGCTACACCTTC
TRBJ2-7	TRBD2	TRBV18	NA	CASSPAPWGKRTSGSPYEQYF	TGTGCCAGCTCACCGGCCCCTTGGGGAAAAAGGACTAGCGGGAGCCCCTACGAGCAGTACTTC
TRBJ2-1	NA	TRBV11-3	NA	CASSHSGSSGRNEQFF	TGTGCCAGCAGCCACTCCGGGAGTAGCGGTCGAAATGAGCAGTTCTTC
TRBJ2-1	TRBD2	TRBV18	NA	CASSGTSAYNEQFF	TGTGCCAGCTCAGGGACTAGCGCGTACAATGAGCAGTTCTTC
TRBJ2-7	NA	TRBV5-6	NA	CASSHMGPTALSYEQYF	TGTGCCAGCAGCCACATGGGCCCAACAGCCCTCTCCTACGAGCAGTACTTC
TRBJ2-7	TRBD2	TRBV4-2	NA	CASSQDGGTSGNEQYF	TGTGCCAGCAGCCAAGACGGGGGGACTAGCGGGAACGAGCAGTACTTC
TRBJ1-5	NA	TRBV4-2	NA	CASSQLEGSYQPQHF	TGTGCCAGCAGCCAACTCGAAGGGAGTTATCAGCCCCAGCATTTT
TRBJ1-4	NA	TRBV4-1	NA	CASSPLERGVEKLFF	TGCGCCAGCAGCCCGCTTGAGAGGGGTGTTGAAAAACTGTTTTTT
TRBJ2-3	NA	TRBV25-1	few	CASSVTGLKQYF	TGTGCCAGCAGCGTGACGGGGCTAAAGCAGTATTTT
TRBJ2-7	TRBD2	TRBV19	NA	CASSAGLAGAPGEQYF	TGTGCCAGTAGTGCAGGACTAGCGGGAGCCCCGGGGGAGCAGTACTTC
TRBJ2-7	NA	TRBV6-5	few	CASTPRSGAYEQYF	TGTGCCAGCACCCCACGATCCGGAGCCTACGAGCAGTACTTC
TRBJ2-1	NA	TRBV11-2	NA	CASSNLFRGRAWNEQFF	TGTGCCAGCAGCAACCTCTTCCGGGGTAGGGCATGGAATGAGCAGTTCTTC
TRBJ1-6	NA	TRBV12-3/TRBV12-4	once	CASSTDRRSLHF	TGTGCCAGCAGCACGGACCGCAGATCCCTCCACTTT
TRBJ1-2	NA	TRBV7-8	NA	CASSLVTVGGYTF	TGTGCCAGCAGCTTAGTCACAGTCGGGGGCTACACCTTC
TRBJ1-1	NA	TRBV7-9	NA	CASSWGMWGIQNTEAFF	TGTGCCAGCAGCTGGGGCATGTGGGGTATACAGAACACTGAAGCTTTCTTT
TRBJ2-7	NA	TRBV27	NA	CASGLTTTYEQYF	TGTGCCAGCGGGCTGACAACGACCTACGAGCAGTACTTC
TRBJ2-3	NA	TRBV7-6	few	CASSSQVQAASTDTQYF	TGTGCCAGCAGCTCCCAAGTCCAAGCGGCTAGCACAGATACGCAGTATTTT
TRBJ2-2	TRBD2	TRBV4-1	NA	CASSQVIWTSGRSANTGELFF	TGCGCCAGCAGCCAAGTTATATGGACTAGCGGGAGGTCCGCGAACACCGGGGAGCTGTTTTTT
TRBJ2-2	NA	TRBV4-1	NA	CASSPRTTGTGELFF	TGCGCCAGCAGCCCGAGAACCACGGGCACCGGGGAGCTGTTTTTT
TRBJ1-5	NA	TRBV28	NA	CASSLVAANQPQHF	TGTGCCAGCAGTTTAGTGGCTGCGAATCAGCCCCAGCATTTT
TRBJ1-5	NA	TRBV2	NA	CASSERARHQPQHF	TGTGCCAGCAGTGAAAGGGCCCGCCATCAGCCCCAGCATTTT
TRBJ2-7	NA	TRBV7-9	NA	CASSLMGGGLFEQYF	TGTGCCAGCAGCTTAATGGGCGGCGGACTTTTCGAGCAGTACTTC
TRBJ2-3	NA	TRBV27	NA	CASSPSAPSDTQYF	TGTGCCAGCAGCCCCAGCGCGCCATCGGATACGCAGTATTTT
TRBJ2-1	NA	TRBV12-3/TRBV12-4	few	CASSLFNEQFF	TGTGCCAGCAGTTTGTTCAATGAGCAGTTCTTC
TRBJ1-5	TRBD1	TRBV5-5	NA	CASSLRQGGGPQHF	TGTGCCAGCAGCTTGAGACAGGGCGGGGGGCCCCAGCATTTT
TRBJ2-3	NA	TRBV10-3	few	CAIGTGSTDTQYF	TGTGCCATCGGTACAGGGAGCACAGATACGCAGTATTTT
TRBJ2-3	NA	TRBV6-5	NA	CASSYIRSGDTQYF	TGTGCCAGCAGTTACATTCGGTCTGGTGATACGCAGTATTTT
TRBJ2-3	TRBD2	TRBV9	NA	CASSVGGLGTDTQYF	TGTGCCAGCAGCGTAGGGGGACTAGGGACAGATACGCAGTATTTT
TRBJ2-7	TRBD1	TRBV5-1	NA	CASSPRQGSSYEQYF	TGCGCCAGCAGCCCGCGACAGGGGAGCTCCTACGAGCAGTACTTC
TRBJ1-4	NA	TRBV6-2/TRBV6-3	NA	CASSSGDRYNEKLFF	TGTGCCAGCAGTTCCGGGGACCGTTATAATGAAAAACTGTTTTTT
TRBJ1-1	NA	TRBV18	NA	CASSPRPPAGVTMNTEAFF	TGTGCCAGCTCCCCACGCCCCCCGGCCGGGGTTACCATGAACACTGAAGCTTTCTTT